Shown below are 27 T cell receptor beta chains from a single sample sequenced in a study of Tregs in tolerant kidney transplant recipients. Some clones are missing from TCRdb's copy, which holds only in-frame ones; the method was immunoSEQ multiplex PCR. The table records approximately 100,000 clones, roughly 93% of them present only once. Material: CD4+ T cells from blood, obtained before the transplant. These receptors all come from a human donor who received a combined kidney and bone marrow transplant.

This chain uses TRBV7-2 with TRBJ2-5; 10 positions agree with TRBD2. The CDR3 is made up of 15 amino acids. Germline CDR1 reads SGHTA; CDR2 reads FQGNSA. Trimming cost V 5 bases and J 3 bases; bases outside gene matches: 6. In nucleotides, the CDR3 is TGTGCCAGCAGCCGCAGGACTAGCGGAGAAGAGACCCAGTACTTC. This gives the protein CASSRRTSGEETQYF. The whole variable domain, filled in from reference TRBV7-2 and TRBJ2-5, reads GAGVSQSPSNKVTEKGKDVELRCDPISGHTALYWYRQSLGQGLEFLIYFQGNSAPDKSGLPSDRFSAERTGGSVSTLTIQRTQQEDSAVYLCASSRRTSGEETQYFGPGTRLLVL.

CDR3 bases: TGTGCCAGCAGTGGGGTGGGCTCCTCCTACAATGAGCAGTTCTTC. Protein: CASSGVGSSYNEQFF. V and J are TRBV6-1 and TRBJ2-1; D is unclear. This CDR3 has 15 residues. V lost 4 bases and J 0 bases, leaving 10 bases between the germline ends. CDR1 is MNHNS and CDR2 is SASEGT in the germline V gene.

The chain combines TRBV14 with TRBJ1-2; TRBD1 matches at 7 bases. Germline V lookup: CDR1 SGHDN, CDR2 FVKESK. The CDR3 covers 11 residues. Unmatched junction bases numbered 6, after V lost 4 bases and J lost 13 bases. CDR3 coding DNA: TGTGCCAGCAGCCTCAGGGGGAGAGGCACCTTC. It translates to CASSLRGRGTF.

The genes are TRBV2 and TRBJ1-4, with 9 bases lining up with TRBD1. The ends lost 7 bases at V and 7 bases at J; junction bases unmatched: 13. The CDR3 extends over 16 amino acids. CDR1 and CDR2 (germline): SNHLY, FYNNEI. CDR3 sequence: CASITGLRDRAEKLFF. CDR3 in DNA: TGTGCCAGCATTACGGGATTACGGGACAGGGCTGAAAAACTGTTTTTT.

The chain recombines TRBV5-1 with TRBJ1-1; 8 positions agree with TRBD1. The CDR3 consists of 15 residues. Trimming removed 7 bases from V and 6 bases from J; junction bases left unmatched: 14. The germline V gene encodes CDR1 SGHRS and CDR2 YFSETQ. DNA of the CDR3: TGCGCCAGCTCCATGGAGCAGGGGGCAGGCGCTGAAGCTTTCTTT. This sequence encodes CASSMEQGAGAEAFF.

The CDR3 sequence: CASSLETGLNYGYTF. The CDR3 bases are TGCGCCAGCAGCTTGGAGACCGGACTTAACTATGGCTACACCTTC. The chain uses TRBV5-1 and TRBJ1-2; D call uncertain. Trimming removed 0 bases from V and 1 base from J, with 10 bases in between. Germline V lookup: CDR1 SGHRS, CDR2 YFSETQ. The CDR3 totals 15 residues.

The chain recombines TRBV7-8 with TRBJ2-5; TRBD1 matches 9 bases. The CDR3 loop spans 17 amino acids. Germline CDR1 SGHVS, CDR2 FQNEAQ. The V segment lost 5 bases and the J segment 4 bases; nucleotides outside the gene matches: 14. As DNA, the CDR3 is TGTGCCAGCAGCCGTAACAGGGGGCGATTGTTAGGAGAGACCCAGTACTTC. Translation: CASSRNRGRLLGETQYF.

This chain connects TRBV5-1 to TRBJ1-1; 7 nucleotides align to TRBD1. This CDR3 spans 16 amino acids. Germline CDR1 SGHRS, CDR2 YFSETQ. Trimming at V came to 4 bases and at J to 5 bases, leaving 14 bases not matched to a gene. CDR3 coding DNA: TGCGCCAGCAGCCCCAGCCCGATTACAGGGGTGACTGAAGCTTTCTTT. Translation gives CASSPSPITGVTEAFF.

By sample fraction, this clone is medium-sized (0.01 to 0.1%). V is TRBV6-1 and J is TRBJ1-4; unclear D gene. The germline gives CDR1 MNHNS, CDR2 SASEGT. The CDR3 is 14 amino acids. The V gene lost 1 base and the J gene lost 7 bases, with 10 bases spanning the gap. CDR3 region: CASSEGRAREKLFF. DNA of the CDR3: TGTGCCAGCAGTGAAGGGAGGGCGCGTGAAAAACTGTTTTTT.

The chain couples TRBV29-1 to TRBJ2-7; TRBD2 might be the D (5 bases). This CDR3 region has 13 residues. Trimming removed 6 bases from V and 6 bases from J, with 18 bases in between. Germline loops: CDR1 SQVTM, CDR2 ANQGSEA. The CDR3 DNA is TGCAGCGTGATCAGGACCCCGGCGGGCGAGCAGTACTTC. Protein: CSVIRTPAGEQYF.

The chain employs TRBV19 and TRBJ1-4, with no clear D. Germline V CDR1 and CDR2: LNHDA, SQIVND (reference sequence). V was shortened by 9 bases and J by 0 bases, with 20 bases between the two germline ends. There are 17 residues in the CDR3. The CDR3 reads CASGSRGGSATNEKLFF. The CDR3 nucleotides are TGTGCCAGCGGAAGTCGTGGAGGCAGTGCAACTAATGAAAAACTGTTTTTT.

The CDR3 DNA is TGTGCCAGCTCAACCCCACTAGCGGGGGGCAACGAGCAGTACTTC. Translated, it gives CASSTPLAGGNEQYF. The chain joins TRBV18 to TRBJ2-7; TRBD2 aligns across 12 bases. The CDR3 totals 15 residues. J lost 5 bases, V lost 5 bases, and 7 bases had no gene match. Germline V gives CDR1 KGHSH, CDR2 LQKENI.

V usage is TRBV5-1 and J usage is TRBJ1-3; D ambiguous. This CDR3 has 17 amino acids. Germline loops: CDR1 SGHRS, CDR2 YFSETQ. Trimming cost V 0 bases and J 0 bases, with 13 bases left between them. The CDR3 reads CASSLASPGNSGNTIYF. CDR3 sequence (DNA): TGCGCCAGCAGCTTGGCCTCGCCAGGAAACTCTGGAAACACCATATATTTT. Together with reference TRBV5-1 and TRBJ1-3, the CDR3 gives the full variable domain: KAGVTQTPRYLIKTRGQQVTLSCSPISGHRSVSWYQQTPGQGLQFLFEYFSETQRNKGNFPGRFSGRQFSNSRSEMNVSTLELGDSALYLCASSLASPGNSGNTIYFGEGSWLTVV.

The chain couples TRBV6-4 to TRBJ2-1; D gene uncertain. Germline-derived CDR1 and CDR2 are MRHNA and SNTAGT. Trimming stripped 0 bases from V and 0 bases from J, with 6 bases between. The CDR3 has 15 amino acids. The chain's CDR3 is CASSDSWSSYNEQFF. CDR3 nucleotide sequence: TGTGCCAGCAGTGACTCTTGGAGCTCCTACAATGAGCAGTTCTTC.

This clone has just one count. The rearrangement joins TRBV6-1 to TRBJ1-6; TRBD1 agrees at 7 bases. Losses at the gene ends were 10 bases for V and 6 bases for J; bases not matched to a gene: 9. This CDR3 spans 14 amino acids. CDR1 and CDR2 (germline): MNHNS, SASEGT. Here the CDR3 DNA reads TGTGCCACCAAGACCGGGACAGCTAATTCACCCCTCCACTTT. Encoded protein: CATKTGTANSPLHF.

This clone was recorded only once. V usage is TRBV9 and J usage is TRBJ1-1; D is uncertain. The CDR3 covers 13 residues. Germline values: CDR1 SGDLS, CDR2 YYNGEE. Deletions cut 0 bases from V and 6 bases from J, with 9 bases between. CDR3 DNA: TGTGCCAGCAGCGTAGCTGAGGGTTCTGAAGCTTTCTTT. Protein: CASSVAEGSEAFF.

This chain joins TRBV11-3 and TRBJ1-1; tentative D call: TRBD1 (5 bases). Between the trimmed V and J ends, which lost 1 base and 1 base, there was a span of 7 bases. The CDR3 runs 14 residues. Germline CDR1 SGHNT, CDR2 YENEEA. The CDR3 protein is CASSLGRANTEAFF. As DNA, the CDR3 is TGTGCCAGCAGCTTAGGCAGGGCGAACACTGAAGCTTTCTTT.

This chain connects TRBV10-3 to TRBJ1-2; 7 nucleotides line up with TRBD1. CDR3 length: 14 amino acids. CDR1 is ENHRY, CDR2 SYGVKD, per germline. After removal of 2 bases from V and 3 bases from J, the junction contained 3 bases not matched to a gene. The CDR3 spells CAISEGQVHYGYTF. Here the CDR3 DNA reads TGTGCCATCAGTGAGGGACAGGTGCACTATGGCTACACCTTC.

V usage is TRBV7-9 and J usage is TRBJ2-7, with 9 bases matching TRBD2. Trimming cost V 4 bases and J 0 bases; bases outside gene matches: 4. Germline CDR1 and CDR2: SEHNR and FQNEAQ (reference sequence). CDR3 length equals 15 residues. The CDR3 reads CASSYLAGFSYEQYF. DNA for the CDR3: TGTGCCAGCAGCTACCTAGCGGGGTTCTCCTACGAGCAGTACTTC.

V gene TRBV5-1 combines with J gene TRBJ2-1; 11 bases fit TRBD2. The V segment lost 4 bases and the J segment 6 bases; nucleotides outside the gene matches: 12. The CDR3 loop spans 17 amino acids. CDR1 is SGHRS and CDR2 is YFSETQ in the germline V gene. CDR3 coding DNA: TGCGCCAGCAGCATCCACATAAATAGCGGGAGGGTCAATGAGCAGTTCTTC. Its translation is CASSIHINSGRVNEQFF.

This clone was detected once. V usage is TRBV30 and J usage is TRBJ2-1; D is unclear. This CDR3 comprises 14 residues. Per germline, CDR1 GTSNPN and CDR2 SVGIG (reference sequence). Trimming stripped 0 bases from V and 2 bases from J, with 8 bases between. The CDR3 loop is CAWSVGLAYNEQFF. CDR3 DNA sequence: TGTGCCTGGAGTGTAGGCCTAGCCTACAATGAGCAGTTCTTC.

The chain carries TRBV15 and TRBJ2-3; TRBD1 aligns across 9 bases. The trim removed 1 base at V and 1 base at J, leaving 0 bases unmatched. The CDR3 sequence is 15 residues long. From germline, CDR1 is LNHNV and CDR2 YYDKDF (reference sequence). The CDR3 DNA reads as TGTGCCACCAGCAGAGGACAGGGGGGCACAGATACGCAGTATTTT. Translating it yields CATSRGQGGTDTQYF.

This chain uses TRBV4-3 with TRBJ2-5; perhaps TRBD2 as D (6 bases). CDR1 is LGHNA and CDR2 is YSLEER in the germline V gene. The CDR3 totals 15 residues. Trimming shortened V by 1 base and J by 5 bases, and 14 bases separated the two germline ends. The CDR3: CASSQVPGAGETQYF. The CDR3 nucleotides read TGCGCCAGCAGCCAAGTTCCGGGAGCAGGGGAGACCCAGTACTTC.

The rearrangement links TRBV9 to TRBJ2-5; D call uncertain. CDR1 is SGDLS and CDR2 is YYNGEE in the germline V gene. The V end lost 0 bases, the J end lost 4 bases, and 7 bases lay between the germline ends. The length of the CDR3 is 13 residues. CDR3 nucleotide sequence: TGTGCCAGCAGCGTAGAGCCCCCAGAGACCCAGTACTTC. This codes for CASSVEPPETQYF.

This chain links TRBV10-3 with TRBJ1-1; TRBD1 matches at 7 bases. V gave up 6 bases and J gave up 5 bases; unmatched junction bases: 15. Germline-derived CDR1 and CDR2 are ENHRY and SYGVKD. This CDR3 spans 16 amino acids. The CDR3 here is CAIRRVKQGSETEAFF. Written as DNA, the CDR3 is TGTGCCATCAGGAGGGTAAAACAGGGGTCGGAAACTGAAGCTTTCTTT.

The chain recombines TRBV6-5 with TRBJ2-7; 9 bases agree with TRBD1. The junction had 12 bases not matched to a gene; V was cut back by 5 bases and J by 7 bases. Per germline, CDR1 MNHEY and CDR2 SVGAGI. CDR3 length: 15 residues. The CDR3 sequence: CASSPNRDRVGEQYF. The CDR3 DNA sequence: TGTGCCAGCAGTCCCAACCGGGACAGGGTGGGGGAGCAGTACTTC.

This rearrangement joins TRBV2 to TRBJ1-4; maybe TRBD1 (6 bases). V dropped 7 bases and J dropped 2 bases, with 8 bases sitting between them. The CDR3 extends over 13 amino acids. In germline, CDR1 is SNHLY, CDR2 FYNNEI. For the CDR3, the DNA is TGTGCCAGCAAGGGGGTGACTAATGAAAAACTGTTTTTT. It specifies CASKGVTNEKLFF.